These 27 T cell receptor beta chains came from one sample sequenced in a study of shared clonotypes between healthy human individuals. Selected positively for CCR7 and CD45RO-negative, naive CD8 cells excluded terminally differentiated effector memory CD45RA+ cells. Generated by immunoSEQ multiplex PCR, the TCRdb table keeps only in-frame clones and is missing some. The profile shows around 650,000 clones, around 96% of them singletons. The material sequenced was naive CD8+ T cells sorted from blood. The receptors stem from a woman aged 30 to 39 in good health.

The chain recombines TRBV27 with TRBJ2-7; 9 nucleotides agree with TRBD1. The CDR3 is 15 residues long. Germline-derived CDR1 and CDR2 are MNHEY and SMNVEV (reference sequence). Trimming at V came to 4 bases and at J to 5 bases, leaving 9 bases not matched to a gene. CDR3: CASSSLGTGKDEQYF. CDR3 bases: TGTGCCAGCAGTTCCCTCGGGACAGGGAAGGACGAGCAGTACTTC.

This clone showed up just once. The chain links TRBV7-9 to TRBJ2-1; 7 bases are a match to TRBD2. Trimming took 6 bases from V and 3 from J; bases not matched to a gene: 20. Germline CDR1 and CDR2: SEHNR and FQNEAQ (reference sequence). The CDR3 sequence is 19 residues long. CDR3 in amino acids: CASSQPGGVPREFYNEQFF. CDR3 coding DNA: TGTGCCAGCAGTCAACCCGGTGGGGTACCGCGGGAGTTCTACAATGAGCAGTTCTTC.

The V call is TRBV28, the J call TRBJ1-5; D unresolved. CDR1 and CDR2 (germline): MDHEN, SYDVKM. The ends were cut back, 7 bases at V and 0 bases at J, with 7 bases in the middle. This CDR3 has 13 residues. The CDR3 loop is CASTPRSNQPQHF. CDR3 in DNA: TGTGCCAGCACCCCCCGTAGCAATCAGCCCCAGCATTTT.

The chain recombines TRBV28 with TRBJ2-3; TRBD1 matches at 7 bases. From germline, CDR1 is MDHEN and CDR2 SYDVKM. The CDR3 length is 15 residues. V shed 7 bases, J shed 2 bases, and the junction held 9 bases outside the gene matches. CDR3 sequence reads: CASNTRDRFTDTQYF. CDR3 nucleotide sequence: TGTGCCAGCAACACCCGGGACAGATTCACAGATACGCAGTATTTT.

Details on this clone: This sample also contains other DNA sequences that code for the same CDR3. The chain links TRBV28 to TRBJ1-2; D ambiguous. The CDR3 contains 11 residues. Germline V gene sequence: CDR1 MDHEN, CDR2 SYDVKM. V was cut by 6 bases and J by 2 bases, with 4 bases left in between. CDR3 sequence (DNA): TGTGCCAGCAGCCCCAACTATGGCTACACCTTC. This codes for CASSPNYGYTF.

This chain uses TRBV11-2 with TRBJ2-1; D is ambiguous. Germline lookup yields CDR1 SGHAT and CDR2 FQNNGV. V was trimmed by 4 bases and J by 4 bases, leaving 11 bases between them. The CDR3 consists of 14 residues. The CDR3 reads CASSSDPNYNEQFF. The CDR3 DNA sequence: TGTGCCAGCAGCTCCGACCCTAATTACAATGAGCAGTTCTTC.

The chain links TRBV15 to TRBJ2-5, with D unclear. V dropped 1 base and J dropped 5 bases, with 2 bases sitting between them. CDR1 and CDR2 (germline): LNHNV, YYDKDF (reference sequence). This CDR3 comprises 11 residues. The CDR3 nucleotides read TGTGCCACCAGCAGAGCTGAGACCCAGTACTTC. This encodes CATSRAETQYF.

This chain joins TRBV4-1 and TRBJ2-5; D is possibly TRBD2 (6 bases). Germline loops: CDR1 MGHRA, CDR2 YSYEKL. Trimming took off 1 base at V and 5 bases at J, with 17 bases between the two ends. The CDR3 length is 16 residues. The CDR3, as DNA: TGCGCCAGCAGCCAAGGACCCACCGGGAGTTTTGAGACCCAGTACTTC. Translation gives CASSQGPTGSFETQYF.

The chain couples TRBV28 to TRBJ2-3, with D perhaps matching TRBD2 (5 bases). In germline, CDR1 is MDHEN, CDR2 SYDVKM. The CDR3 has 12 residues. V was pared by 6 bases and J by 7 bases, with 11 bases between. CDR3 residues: CASRGSRHTQYF. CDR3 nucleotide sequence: TGTGCCAGCAGAGGGAGCCGCCATACGCAGTATTTT.

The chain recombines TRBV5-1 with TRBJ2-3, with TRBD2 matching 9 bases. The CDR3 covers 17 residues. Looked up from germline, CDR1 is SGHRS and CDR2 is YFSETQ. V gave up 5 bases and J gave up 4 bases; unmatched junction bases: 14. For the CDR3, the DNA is TGCGCCAGCAGGCTTGTTGGTGCGGGAGGGTCCCCAGATACGCAGTATTTT. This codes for CASRLVGAGGSPDTQYF. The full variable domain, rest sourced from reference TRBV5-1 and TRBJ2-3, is KAGVTQTPRYLIKTRGQQVTLSCSPISGHRSVSWYQQTPGQGLQFLFEYFSETQRNKGNFPGRFSGRQFSNSRSEMNVSTLELGDSALYLCASRLVGAGGSPDTQYFGPGTRLTVL.

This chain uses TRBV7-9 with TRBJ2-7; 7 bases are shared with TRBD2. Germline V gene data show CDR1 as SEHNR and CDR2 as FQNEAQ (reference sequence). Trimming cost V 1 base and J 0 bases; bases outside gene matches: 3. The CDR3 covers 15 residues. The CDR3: CASSLDASGSYEQYF. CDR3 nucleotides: TGTGCCAGCAGCTTAGATGCTAGCGGCTCCTACGAGCAGTACTTC.

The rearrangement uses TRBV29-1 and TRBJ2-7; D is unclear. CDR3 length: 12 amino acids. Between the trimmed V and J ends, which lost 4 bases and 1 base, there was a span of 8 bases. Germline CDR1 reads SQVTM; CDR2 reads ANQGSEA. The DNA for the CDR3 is TGCAGCGTTGTTGGGGTTTCCTACGAGCAGTACTTC. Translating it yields CSVVGVSYEQYF.

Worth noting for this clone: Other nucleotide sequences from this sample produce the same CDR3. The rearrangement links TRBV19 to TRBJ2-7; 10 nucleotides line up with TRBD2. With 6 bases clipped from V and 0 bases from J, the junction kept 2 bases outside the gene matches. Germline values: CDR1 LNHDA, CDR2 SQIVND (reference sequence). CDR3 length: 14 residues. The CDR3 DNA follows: TGTGCCAGTAGCTGGACTAGCGGCTCCTACGAGCAGTACTTC. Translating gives CASSWTSGSYEQYF. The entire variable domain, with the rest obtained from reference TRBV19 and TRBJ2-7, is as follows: DGGITQSPKYLFRKEGQNVTLSCEQNLNHDAMYWYRQDPGQGLRLIYYSQIVNDFQKGDIAEGYSVSREKKESFPLTVTSAQKNPTAFYLCASSWTSGSYEQYFGPGTRLTVT.

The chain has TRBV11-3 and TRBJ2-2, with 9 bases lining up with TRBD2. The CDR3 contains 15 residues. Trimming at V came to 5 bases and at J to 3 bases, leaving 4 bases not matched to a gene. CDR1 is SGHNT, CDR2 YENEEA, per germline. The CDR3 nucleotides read TGTGCCAGCAGCAACGGGACTAGCTACACCGGGGAGCTGTTTTTT. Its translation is CASSNGTSYTGELFF.

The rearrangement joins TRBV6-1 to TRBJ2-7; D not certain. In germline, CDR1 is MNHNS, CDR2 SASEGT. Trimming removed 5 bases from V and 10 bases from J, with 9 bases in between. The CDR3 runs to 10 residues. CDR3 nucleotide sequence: TGTGCCAGCAGTAATTACCCACAGTACTTC. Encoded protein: CASSNYPQYF.

CDR3 sequence reads: CASSLKRPPDTQYF. The CDR3 coding sequence is TGTGCCAGCAGCTTAAAACGGCCGCCAGATACGCAGTATTTT. The chain joins TRBV7-3 to TRBJ2-3; D is unresolved. The V gene's germline CDR1 is SGHTA and CDR2 FQGTGA. V was shortened by 1 base and J by 4 bases, with 9 bases between the two germline ends. There are 14 residues in the CDR3.

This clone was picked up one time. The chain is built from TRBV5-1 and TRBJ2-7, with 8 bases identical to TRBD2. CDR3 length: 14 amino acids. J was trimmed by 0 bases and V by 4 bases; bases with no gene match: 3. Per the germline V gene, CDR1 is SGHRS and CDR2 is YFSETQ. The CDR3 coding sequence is TGCGCCAGCAGCCCGGGGGGGAGCTCCTACGAGCAGTACTTC. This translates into CASSPGGSSYEQYF.

Here the CDR3 DNA reads TGTGCCAGTAACCCCACAGGGAGCAGCTGGGATAGCAATCAGCCCCAGCATTTT. Its protein is CASNPTGSSWDSNQPQHF. The chain uses TRBV19 and TRBJ1-5, with D possibly being TRBD1 (6 bases). The V and J ends lost 7 bases and 0 bases respectively, with 22 bases between them. CDR3 length equals 18 residues. CDR1 LNHDA and CDR2 SQIVND come from the germline V gene (reference sequence).

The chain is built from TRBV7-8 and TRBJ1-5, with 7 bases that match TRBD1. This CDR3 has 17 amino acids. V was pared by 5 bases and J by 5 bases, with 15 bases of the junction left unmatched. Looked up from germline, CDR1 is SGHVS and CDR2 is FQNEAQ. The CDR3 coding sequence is TGTGCCAGCAGCCCCGACCTAGATGACAGGGAGTATCAGCCCCAGCATTTT. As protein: CASSPDLDDREYQPQHF.

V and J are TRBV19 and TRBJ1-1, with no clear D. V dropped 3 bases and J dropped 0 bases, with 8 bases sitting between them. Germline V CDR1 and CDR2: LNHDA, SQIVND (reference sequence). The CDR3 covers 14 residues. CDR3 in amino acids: CASSIDGVNTEAFF. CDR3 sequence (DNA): TGTGCCAGTAGTATCGACGGAGTGAACACTGAAGCTTTCTTT.

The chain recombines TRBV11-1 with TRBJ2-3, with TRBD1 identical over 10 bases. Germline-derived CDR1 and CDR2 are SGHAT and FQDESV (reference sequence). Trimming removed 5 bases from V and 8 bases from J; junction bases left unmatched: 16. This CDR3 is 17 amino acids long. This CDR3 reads CASSPDMRQGAFLTQYF. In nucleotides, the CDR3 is TGTGCCAGCAGCCCTGATATGAGACAGGGGGCGTTTCTTACGCAGTATTTT.

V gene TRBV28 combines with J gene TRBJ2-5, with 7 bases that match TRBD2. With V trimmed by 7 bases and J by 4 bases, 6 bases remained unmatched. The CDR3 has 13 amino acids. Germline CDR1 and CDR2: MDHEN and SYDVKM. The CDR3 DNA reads TGTGCCAGCATGTGGGGGGAGGGAGAGACCCAGTACTTC. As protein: CASMWGEGETQYF.

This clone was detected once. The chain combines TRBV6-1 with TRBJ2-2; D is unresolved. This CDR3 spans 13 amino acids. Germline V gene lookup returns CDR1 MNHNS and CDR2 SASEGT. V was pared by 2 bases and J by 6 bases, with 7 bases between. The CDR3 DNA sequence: TGTGCCAGCAGTGAACTCGTCCCCGGGGAGCTGTTTTTT. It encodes CASSELVPGELFF.

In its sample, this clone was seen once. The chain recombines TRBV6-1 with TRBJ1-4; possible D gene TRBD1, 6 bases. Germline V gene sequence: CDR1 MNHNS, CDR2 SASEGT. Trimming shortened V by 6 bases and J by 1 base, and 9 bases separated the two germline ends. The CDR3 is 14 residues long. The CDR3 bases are TGTGCCAGCAGGTCCAGGGGAACTAATGAAAAACTGTTTTTT. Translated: CASRSRGTNEKLFF.

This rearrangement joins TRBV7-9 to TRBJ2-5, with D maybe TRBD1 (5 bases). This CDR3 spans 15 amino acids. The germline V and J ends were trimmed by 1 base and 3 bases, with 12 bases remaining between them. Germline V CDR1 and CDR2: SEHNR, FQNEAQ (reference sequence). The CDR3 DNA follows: TGTGCCAGCAGCTTAGGCCAGGGTTTAGAAGAGACCCAGTACTTC. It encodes CASSLGQGLEETQYF.

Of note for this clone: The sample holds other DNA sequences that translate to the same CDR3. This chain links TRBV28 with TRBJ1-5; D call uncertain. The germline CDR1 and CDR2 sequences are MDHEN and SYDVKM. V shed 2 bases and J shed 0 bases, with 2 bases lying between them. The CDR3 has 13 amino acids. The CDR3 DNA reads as TGTGCCAGCAGTTTACTTAGCAATCAGCCCCAGCATTTT. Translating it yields CASSLLSNQPQHF.

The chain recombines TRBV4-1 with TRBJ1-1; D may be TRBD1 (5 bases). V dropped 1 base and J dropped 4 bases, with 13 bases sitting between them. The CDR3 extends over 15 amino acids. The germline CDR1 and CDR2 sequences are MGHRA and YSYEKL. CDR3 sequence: CASSQVGGLITEAFF. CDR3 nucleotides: TGCGCCAGCAGCCAAGTTGGGGGATTAATCACTGAAGCTTTCTTT.